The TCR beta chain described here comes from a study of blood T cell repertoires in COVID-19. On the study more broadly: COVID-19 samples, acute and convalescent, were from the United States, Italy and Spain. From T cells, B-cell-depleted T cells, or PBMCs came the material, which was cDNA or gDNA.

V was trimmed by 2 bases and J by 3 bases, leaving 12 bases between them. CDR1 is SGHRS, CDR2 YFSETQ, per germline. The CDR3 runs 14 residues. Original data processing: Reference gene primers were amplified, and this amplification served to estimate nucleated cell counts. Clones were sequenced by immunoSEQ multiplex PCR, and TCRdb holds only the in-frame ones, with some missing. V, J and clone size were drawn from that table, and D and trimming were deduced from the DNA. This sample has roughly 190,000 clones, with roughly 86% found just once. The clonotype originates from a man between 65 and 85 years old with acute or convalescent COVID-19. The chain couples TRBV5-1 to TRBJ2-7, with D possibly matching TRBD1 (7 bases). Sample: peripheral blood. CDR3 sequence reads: CASSFAGQRYEQYF. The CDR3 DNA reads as TGCGCCAGCAGCTTCGCGGGACAGCGCTACGAGCAGTACTTC.